A single sample gave rise to the 30 T cell receptor beta chains below, sequenced in a study of blood T cell repertoires in COVID-19. Here immunoSEQ multiplex PCR was the method, and the copy in TCRdb shows in-frame clones only, minus some. The sample holds roughly 290,000 clones, about nine tenths seen once. Sequencing was carried out using PBMCs or T cells enriched from blood (not recorded which). These receptors came from a woman aged 40 to 50 who had recovered from COVID-19.

The rearrangement uses TRBV5-5 and TRBJ2-5, with 10 bases fitting TRBD2. The V gene end was trimmed by 4 bases and the J gene end by 2 bases; junction bases not matched to a gene: 8. Per the germline V gene, CDR1 is SGHKS and CDR2 is YYEKEE (reference sequence). This CDR3 has 16 amino acids. Written as DNA, the CDR3 is TGTGCCAGCAGCCCCCGGACTAGCGGAGCACAAGAGACCCAGTACTTC. Protein: CASSPRTSGAQETQYF.

The chain links TRBV24-1 to TRBJ2-3; TRBD2 might be the D (5 bases). Germline-derived CDR1 and CDR2 are KGHDR and SFDVKD. V shed 3 bases and J shed 2 bases, with 11 bases lying between them. This CDR3 is 15 amino acids long. The CDR3 nucleotides are TGTGCCACCAGTGATGAGGGTCCACTCACAGATACGCAGTATTTT. Translating gives CATSDEGPLTDTQYF.

This chain links TRBV6-6 with TRBJ1-4, with 7 bases that match TRBD1. The V and J ends lost 6 bases and 8 bases, in that order; junction bases with no gene match: 3. Germline V lookup: CDR1 MNHNY, CDR2 SVGAGI (reference sequence). This CDR3 spans 12 amino acids. The CDR3 loop is CASRIQGEKLFF. The DNA of the CDR3 is TGTGCCAGCAGAATACAGGGGGAAAAACTGTTTTTT.

The CDR3 sequence is CSVEETGGRRTEAFF. The DNA for the CDR3 is TGCAGCGTTGAGGAAACAGGGGGCCGTAGGACTGAAGCTTTCTTT. The chain joins TRBV29-1 to TRBJ1-1, with TRBD1 matching over 9 bases. With 3 bases clipped from V and 5 bases from J, the junction kept 10 bases outside the gene matches. Germline V lookup: CDR1 SQVTM, CDR2 ANQGSEA. The CDR3 is 15 amino acids.

The rearrangement links TRBV12-3 or TRBV12-4 to TRBJ1-3, with D unclear. CDR3 size: 13 residues. V was clipped by 4 bases and J by 4 bases, with 8 bases between them. The chain's CDR3 is CASSSFQGNTIYF. The CDR3 DNA reads as TGTGCCAGCAGTTCGTTTCAGGGAAACACCATATATTTT.

This sequence joins TRBV19 and TRBJ1-6; the match to TRBD1 covers 7 bases. J was trimmed by 2 bases and V by 6 bases; bases with no gene match: 4. CDR3 length: 15 amino acids. Germline values: CDR1 LNHDA, CDR2 SQIVND (reference sequence). Here the CDR3 reads CASRTGTAYNSPLHF. DNA for the CDR3: TGTGCCAGTAGGACCGGGACAGCCTATAATTCACCCCTCCACTTT.

The chain couples TRBV7-9 to TRBJ2-3, with 16 bases that match TRBD2. Per the germline V gene, CDR1 is SEHNR and CDR2 is FQNEAQ (reference sequence). This CDR3 spans 16 amino acids. Unmatched junction bases numbered 3, after V lost 5 bases and J lost 4 bases. The CDR3 sequence: CASSPGTSGRADTQYF. The CDR3, as DNA: TGTGCCAGCAGCCCCGGGACTAGCGGGAGGGCAGATACGCAGTATTTT.

The chain couples TRBV7-3 to TRBJ2-1; 9 bases match TRBD1. There are 13 residues in the CDR3. The V gene's germline CDR1 is SGHTA and CDR2 FQGTGA. J gave up 10 bases and V 3 bases, and 4 bases lay outside the gene matches. CDR3: CASSFTGGREQFF. The CDR3, as DNA: TGTGCCAGCAGCTTTACAGGGGGCAGGGAGCAGTTCTTC.

The rearrangement uses TRBV7-3 and TRBJ2-2, with 11 bases matching TRBD2. Germline CDR1 SGHTA, CDR2 FQGTGA. The CDR3 is made up of 15 amino acids. The V segment lost 5 bases and the J segment 6 bases; nucleotides outside the gene matches: 5. For the CDR3, the DNA is TGTGCCAGCAGCGCCGGACTAGCGGGTTCCGGGGAGCTGTTTTTT. It yields the protein CASSAGLAGSGELFF.

The rearrangement links TRBV6-6 to TRBJ2-3; possibly TRBD2 for D (6 bases). Trimming left V 5 bases short and J 3 bases short, with 21 bases between. CDR1 and CDR2 from the germline V gene are MNHNY and SVGAGI (reference sequence). The CDR3 sequence is 17 residues long. This chain's CDR3 is CASSRPGLLKTTDTQYF. CDR3 nucleotide sequence: TGTGCCAGCAGTCGGCCGGGACTCCTAAAAACAACAGATACGCAGTATTTT.

The V and J genes are TRBV30 and TRBJ1-6; 7 bases agree with TRBD1. The CDR3 consists of 13 residues. Germline CDR1 reads GTSNPN; CDR2 reads SVGIG (reference sequence). Unmatched junction bases numbered 8, after V lost 8 bases and J lost 7 bases. The CDR3 here is CAGSDRANSPLHF. The DNA of the CDR3 is TGTGCCGGCTCCGACAGGGCGAATTCACCCCTCCACTTT.

This clone has only a few counts. The chain links TRBV2 to TRBJ1-5; TRBD1 is a possible D gene (6 bases). CDR3 length: 15 residues. Trimming stripped 3 bases from V and 1 base from J, with 10 bases between. The germline gives CDR1 SNHLY, CDR2 FYNNEI. The CDR3 loop is CASSDRGGSNQPQHF. The CDR3 DNA is TGTGCCAGCAGTGATAGGGGGGGAAGCAATCAGCCCCAGCATTTT. Combining the CDR3 with reference TRBV2 and TRBJ1-5 gives the whole variable domain EPEVTQTPSHQVTQMGQEVILRCVPISNHLYFYWYRQILGQKVEFLVSFYNNEISEKSEIFDDQFSVERPDGSNFTLKIRSTKLEDSAMYFCASSDRGGSNQPQHFGDGTRLSIL.

The chain employs TRBV5-1 and TRBJ1-2, with no clear D. CDR3 size: 13 residues. Trimming took off 0 bases at V and 8 bases at J, with 11 bases between the two ends. Germline V gene data show CDR1 as SGHRS and CDR2 as YFSETQ. CDR3 loop: CASSLDGSGGYTF. CDR3 DNA: TGCGCCAGCAGCTTGGACGGGTCTGGAGGCTACACCTTC. The full variable domain, in which reference TRBV5-1 and TRBJ1-2 provide the parts outside the CDR3, is KAGVTQTPRYLIKTRGQQVTLSCSPISGHRSVSWYQQTPGQGLQFLFEYFSETQRNKGNFPGRFSGRQFSNSRSEMNVSTLELGDSALYLCASSLDGSGGYTFGSGTRLTVV.

This chain links TRBV7-9 with TRBJ1-2; tentative D call: TRBD1 (6 bases). Germline assignment: CDR1 SEHNR and CDR2 FQNEAQ (reference sequence). V gave up 3 bases and J gave up 1 base, with 12 bases separating them. This CDR3 has 15 residues. As DNA, the CDR3 is TGTGCCAGCAGCTTGGGGCAGGGGATTAACTATGGCTACACCTTC. This encodes CASSLGQGINYGYTF.

Only one count was recorded for this clone. The genes are TRBV15 and TRBJ2-5; unclear D gene. The CDR3 has 15 residues. The germline CDR1 and CDR2 sequences are LNHNV and YYDKDF (reference sequence). Trimming cost V 0 bases and J 0 bases, with 8 bases left between them. CDR3 nucleotide sequence: TGTGCCACCAGCAGAGATTCGACAAACCAAGAGACCCAGTACTTC. Protein product: CATSRDSTNQETQYF.

The chain employs TRBV5-1 and TRBJ2-5, with TRBD2 identical over 14 bases. Trimming removed 0 bases from V and 5 bases from J; junction bases left unmatched: 9. The CDR3 is 18 residues long. Germline assignment: CDR1 SGHRS and CDR2 YFSETQ. The CDR3 protein is CASSLAVMGLAGDETQYF. Written as DNA, the CDR3 is TGCGCCAGCAGCTTGGCCGTTATGGGACTAGCGGGGGACGAGACCCAGTACTTC. Full variable domain (remainder filled in from reference TRBV5-1 and TRBJ2-5): KAGVTQTPRYLIKTRGQQVTLSCSPISGHRSVSWYQQTPGQGLQFLFEYFSETQRNKGNFPGRFSGRQFSNSRSEMNVSTLELGDSALYLCASSLAVMGLAGDETQYFGPGTRLLVL.

The rearrangement uses TRBV11-2 and TRBJ1-5; weak D call: TRBD1 (6 bases). Trimming removed 3 bases at V and 3 bases at J, with 15 bases between. This CDR3 has 16 residues. The germline gives CDR1 SGHAT, CDR2 FQNNGV. The CDR3: CASSLGRGGYNQPQHF. As DNA, the CDR3 is TGTGCCAGCAGCTTGGGCAGGGGTGGTTACAATCAGCCCCAGCATTTT. Using reference TRBV11-2 and TRBJ1-5 for the parts outside the CDR3, the full variable domain is EAGVAQSPRYKIIEKRQSVAFWCNPISGHATLYWYQQILGQGPKLLIQFQNNGVVDDSQLPKDRFSAERLKGVDSTLKIQPAKLEDSAVYLCASSLGRGGYNQPQHFGDGTRLSIL.

Only a few counts were recorded for this clone. The rearrangement joins TRBV10-3 to TRBJ2-7; 7 bases agree with TRBD2. V dropped 9 bases and J dropped 2; count of bases not matched to a gene: 7. There are 13 residues in the CDR3. CDR1 and CDR2 from the germline V gene are ENHRY and SYGVKD. The CDR3 DNA sequence: TGTGCCATTCGACTAGCCGAACCCTACGAGCAGTACTTC. Translated: CAIRLAEPYEQYF.

The gene calls are TRBV9 and TRBJ2-1, with 7 bases identical to TRBD1. With V trimmed by 0 bases and J by 7 bases, 13 bases remained unmatched. Per the germline V gene, CDR1 is SGDLS and CDR2 is YYNGEE. The CDR3 sequence is 17 residues long. Here the CDR3 DNA reads TGTGCCAGCAGCGTAGGAGGGGGCACCGTTTTTGGGAATGAGCAGTTCTTC. Its protein is CASSVGGGTVFGNEQFF.

The genes are TRBV29-1 and TRBJ2-3, with 15 positions matching TRBD2. The CDR3 is 17 amino acids. Trimming at V came to 7 bases and at J to 1 base, leaving 9 bases not matched to a gene. In germline, CDR1 is SQVTM, CDR2 ANQGSEA. The chain's CDR3 is CSAGLAGGPRGTDTQYF. CDR3 sequence (DNA): TGCAGCGCCGGACTAGCGGGAGGGCCTCGGGGCACAGATACGCAGTATTTT.

The chain combines TRBV9 with TRBJ1-2; 7 bases match TRBD1. Germline loops: CDR1 SGDLS, CDR2 YYNGEE. The junction had 1 base not matched to a gene; V was cut back by 5 bases and J by 3 bases. CDR3 length: 12 amino acids. The CDR3 coding sequence is TGTGCCAGCAGGGGGACAGACTATGGCTACACCTTC. This sequence encodes CASRGTDYGYTF.

On this clone: Additional DNA sequences in this sample encode the identical CDR3. The chain uses TRBV18 and TRBJ2-5, with 8 bases fitting TRBD2. V dropped 2 bases and J dropped 1; count of bases not matched to a gene: 3. Germline V CDR1 and CDR2: KGHSH, LQKENI. The CDR3 is 15 residues long. CDR3 region: CASSPGGGRQETQYF. The CDR3 DNA reads TGTGCCAGCTCACCAGGCGGGGGGCGCCAAGAGACCCAGTACTTC.

The CDR3 spells CAWKKEPLADTNEQFF. The DNA of the CDR3 is TGTGCCTGGAAGAAAGAGCCATTAGCGGATACAAATGAGCAGTTCTTC. The rearrangement joins TRBV30 to TRBJ2-1, with a possible D match to TRBD2 (6 bases). The V and J ends lost 4 bases and 7 bases respectively, with 23 bases between them. This CDR3 is 16 amino acids long. Germline V gene lookup returns CDR1 GTSNPN and CDR2 SVGIG (reference sequence).

This clone was recorded a few times. The chain uses TRBV5-1 and TRBJ1-1, with 8 bases fitting TRBD1. CDR1 SGHRS and CDR2 YFSETQ come from the germline V gene. The CDR3 covers 16 residues. Trimming cost V 3 bases and J 4 bases; bases outside gene matches: 11. The CDR3 is CASSYELLDRGTEAFF. CDR3 nucleotides: TGCGCCAGCAGCTACGAACTACTCGACAGGGGCACTGAAGCTTTCTTT.

The chain couples TRBV10-2 to TRBJ2-2, with 14 nucleotides matching TRBD2. J lost 6 bases, V lost 5 bases, and 14 bases had no gene match. The CDR3 extends over 19 amino acids. Germline CDR1 and CDR2: WSHSY and SAAADI. This CDR3 reads CASSSPGLAGDRKAGELFF. For the CDR3, the DNA is TGCGCCAGCAGTTCTCCGGGACTAGCGGGGGATCGAAAGGCCGGGGAGCTGTTTTTT.

This clone has only a few counts. CDR3 bases: TGTGCCAGCAGCTTAGAGGGGACATCCGATAGCAATCAGCCCCAGCATTTT. Protein: CASSLEGTSDSNQPQHF. This chain joins TRBV11-2 and TRBJ1-5; possibly TRBD1 for D (6 bases). The germline V and J ends were trimmed by 0 bases and 0 bases, with 12 bases remaining between them. CDR1 and CDR2 from the germline V gene are SGHAT and FQNNGV. This CDR3 contains 17 residues.

This clone was detected many times. This CDR3 is also generated by other DNA sequences in the sample. CDR3 amino acids: CASSLSVRETQYF. The CDR3 nucleotides read TGTGCCAGCAGTTTATCTGTGAGAGAGACCCAGTACTTC. This chain joins TRBV27 and TRBJ2-5; D remains ambiguous. The CDR3 is made up of 13 amino acids. Trimming pared 0 bases from V and 4 bases from J, leaving 6 bases between. Germline V gives CDR1 MNHEY, CDR2 SMNVEV (reference sequence).

The rearrangement uses TRBV5-1 and TRBJ1-2; TRBD1 matches 7 bases. J lost 0 bases, V lost 6 bases, and 5 bases had no gene match. CDR3 size: 14 residues. Germline V gene lookup returns CDR1 SGHRS and CDR2 YFSETQ. Here the CDR3 reads CASNLQGANYGYTF. The CDR3 DNA sequence: TGCGCCAGCAACCTTCAGGGGGCTAACTATGGCTACACCTTC.

DNA of the CDR3: TGTGCCAGCAGCCGAGATGTCTCGGCGGAAGAGACCCAGTACTTC. This sequence encodes CASSRDVSAEETQYF. This rearrangement joins TRBV5-4 to TRBJ2-5; D is unclear. The V gene lost 4 bases and the J gene lost 3 bases, with 16 bases spanning the gap. CDR1 is SGHNT, CDR2 YYREEE, per germline (reference sequence). The CDR3 consists of 15 residues.

This chain uses TRBV5-5 with TRBJ1-2; 7 bases align to TRBD1. CDR1 and CDR2 (germline): SGHKS, YYEKEE (reference sequence). Trimming at V came to 2 bases and at J to 3 bases, leaving 7 bases not matched to a gene. The CDR3 totals 15 residues. The CDR3, as DNA: TGTGCCAGCAGCTTTGTCAGGGGGGATGACTATGGCTACACCTTC. It translates to CASSFVRGDDYGYTF.